This note documents a single T cell receptor beta chain sequence. The antigen is unknown. The read is 3 residues too short to cover the CDR3 end, so that end is filled in from the germline J gene. These data are taken from a study of T cells in women clearing cervical HPV infection. Looking at the study overall: HLA type stays a possible confounder, typing being limited. Findings and caveats of the study: CIN3+ cases had significantly higher TCR repertoire richness than controls, but evenness did not differ.

The protocol was immunoSEQ multiplex PCR, while the TCRdb copy is restricted to in-frame clones and leaves out a portion. Its table records under 35,000 clones. The CDR3 runs 15 residues. The V end lost 0 bases, the J end lost 6 bases, and 15 bases lay between the germline ends. CDR1 and CDR2 from the germline V gene are SGHRS and YFSETQ. Sequenced material: blood buffy coat. The rearrangement joins TRBV5-1 to TRBJ1-1; possibly TRBD1 for D (5 bases). The receptor was isolated from a woman aged 18 to 75 with a cervical HPV16 infection that either progressed to CIN3+ or cleared (not recorded which). Incomplete CDR3 DNA: TGCGCCAGCAGCTTGGAAGGGATCCAGGGCCCTGAA. It encodes CASSLEGIQGPE. The whole CDR3 is CASSLEGIQGPEAFF.